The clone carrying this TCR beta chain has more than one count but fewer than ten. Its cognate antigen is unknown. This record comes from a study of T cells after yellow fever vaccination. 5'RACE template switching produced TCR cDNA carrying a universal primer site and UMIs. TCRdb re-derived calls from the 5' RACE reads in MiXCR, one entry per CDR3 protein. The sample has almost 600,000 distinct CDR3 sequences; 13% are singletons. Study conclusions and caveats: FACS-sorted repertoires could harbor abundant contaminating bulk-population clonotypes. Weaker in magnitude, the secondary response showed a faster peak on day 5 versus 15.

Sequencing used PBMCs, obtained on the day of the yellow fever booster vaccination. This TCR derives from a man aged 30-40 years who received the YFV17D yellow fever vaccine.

This CDR3 reads CARQGAGNEQYF. The CDR3 DNA reads TGTGCCAGACAGGGGGCCGGCAACGAGCAGTACTTC. This rearrangement joins TRBV27 to TRBJ2-7, with 9 bases identical to TRBD1. The CDR3 spans 12 residues. Germline V CDR1 and CDR2: MNHEY, SMNVEV (reference sequence). Unmatched junction bases numbered 5, after V lost 9 bases and J lost 5 bases.